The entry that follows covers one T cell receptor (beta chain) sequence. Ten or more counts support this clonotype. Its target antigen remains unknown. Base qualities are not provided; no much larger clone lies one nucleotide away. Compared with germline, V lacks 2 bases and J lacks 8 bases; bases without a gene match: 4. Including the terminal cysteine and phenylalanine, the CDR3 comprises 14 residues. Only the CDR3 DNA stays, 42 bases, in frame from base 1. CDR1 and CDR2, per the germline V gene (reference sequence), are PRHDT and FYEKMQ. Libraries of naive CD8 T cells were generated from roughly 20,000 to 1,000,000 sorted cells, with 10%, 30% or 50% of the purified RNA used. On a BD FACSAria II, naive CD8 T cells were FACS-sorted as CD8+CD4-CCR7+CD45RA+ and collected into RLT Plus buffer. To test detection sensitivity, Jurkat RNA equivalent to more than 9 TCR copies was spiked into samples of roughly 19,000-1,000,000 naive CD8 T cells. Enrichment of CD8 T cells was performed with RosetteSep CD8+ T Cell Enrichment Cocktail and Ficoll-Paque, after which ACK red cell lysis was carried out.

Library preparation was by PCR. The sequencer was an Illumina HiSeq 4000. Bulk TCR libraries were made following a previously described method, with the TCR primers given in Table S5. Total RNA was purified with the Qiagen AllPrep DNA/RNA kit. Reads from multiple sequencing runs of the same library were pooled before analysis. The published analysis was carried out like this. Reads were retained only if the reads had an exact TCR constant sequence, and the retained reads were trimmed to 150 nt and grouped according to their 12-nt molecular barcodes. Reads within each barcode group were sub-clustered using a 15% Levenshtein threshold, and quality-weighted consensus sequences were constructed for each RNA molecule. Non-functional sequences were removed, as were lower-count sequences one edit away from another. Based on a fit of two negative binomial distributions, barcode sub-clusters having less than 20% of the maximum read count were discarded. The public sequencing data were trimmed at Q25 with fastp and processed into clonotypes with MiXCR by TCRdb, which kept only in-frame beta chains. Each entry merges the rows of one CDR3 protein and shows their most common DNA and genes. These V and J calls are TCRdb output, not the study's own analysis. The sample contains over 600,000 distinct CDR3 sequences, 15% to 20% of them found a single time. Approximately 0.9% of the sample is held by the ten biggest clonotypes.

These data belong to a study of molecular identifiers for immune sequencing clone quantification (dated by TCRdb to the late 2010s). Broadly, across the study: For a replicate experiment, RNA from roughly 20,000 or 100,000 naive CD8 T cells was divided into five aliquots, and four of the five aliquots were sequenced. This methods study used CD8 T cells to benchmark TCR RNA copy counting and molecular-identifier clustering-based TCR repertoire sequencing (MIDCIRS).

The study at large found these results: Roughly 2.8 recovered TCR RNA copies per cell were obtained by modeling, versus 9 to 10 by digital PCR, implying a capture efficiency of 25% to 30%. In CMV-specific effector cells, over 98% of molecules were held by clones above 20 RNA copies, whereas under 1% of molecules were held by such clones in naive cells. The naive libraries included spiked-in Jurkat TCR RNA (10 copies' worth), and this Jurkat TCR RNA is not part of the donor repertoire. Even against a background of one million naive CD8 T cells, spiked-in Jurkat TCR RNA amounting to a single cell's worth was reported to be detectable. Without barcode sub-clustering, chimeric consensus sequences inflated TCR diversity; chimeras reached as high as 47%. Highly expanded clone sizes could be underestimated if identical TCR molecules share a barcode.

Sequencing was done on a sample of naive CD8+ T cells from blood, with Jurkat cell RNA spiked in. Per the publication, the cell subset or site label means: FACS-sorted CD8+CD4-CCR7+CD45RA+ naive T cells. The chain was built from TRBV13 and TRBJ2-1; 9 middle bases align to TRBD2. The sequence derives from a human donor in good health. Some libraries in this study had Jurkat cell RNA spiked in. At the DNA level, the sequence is TGTGCCAGCAGCTTATTAGCGGGAGTTTATGAGCAGTTCTTC. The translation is CASSLLAGVYEQFF.